The rows below give T cell receptor beta chains drawn from one sample of a study of post-analysis software for immune sequencing data. TCRdb re-derived calls from the PCR reads in MiXCR, one entry per CDR3 protein. The profile shows about 460,000 distinct CDR3 sequences, 40% to 55% of them singletons. Specimen: blood. The source is a girl aged 10 to 17 with multiple sclerosis. CDR3s include the opening cysteine and the closing phenylalanine or tryptophan. Each record gives: V gene, clone size, J gene, D gene, CDR3 protein, CDR3 DNA. The D gene is left open where the match is weak. Size values are once, few and many counts, or a class for expanded clones, and some rows have none.

v_call: TRBV7-2; clone_size: -; j_call: TRBJ2-4; d_call: TRBD1; cdr3_aa: CASSSRGVRQGNIQYF; cdr3_nt: TGTGCCAGCAGCTCAAGAGGGGTCAGACAGGGAAACATTCAGTACTTC
v_call: TRBV15; clone_size: -; j_call: TRBJ2-3; d_call: -; cdr3_aa: CATSWGTDTQYF; cdr3_nt: TGTGCCACCAGCTGGGGAACAGATACGCAGTATTTT
v_call: TRBV9; clone_size: few; j_call: TRBJ2-4; d_call: -; cdr3_aa: CTSSVASGGEQYF; cdr3_nt: TGTACCAGCAGCGTAGCATCAGGTGGGGAGCAGTACTTC
v_call: TRBV7-9; clone_size: -; j_call: TRBJ2-5; d_call: -; cdr3_aa: CASSLADRGGQYF; cdr3_nt: TGTGCCAGCAGCTTAGCTGATAGAGGGGGGCAGTACTTC
v_call: TRBV12-3/TRBV12-4; clone_size: few; j_call: TRBJ2-5; d_call: -; cdr3_aa: CVLHFGLTETQYF; cdr3_nt: TGTGTCCTCCATTTTGGGCTAACGGAGACCCAGTACTTC
v_call: TRBV4-3; clone_size: -; j_call: TRBJ2-5; d_call: -; cdr3_aa: CASSPLGQGPKAETQYF; cdr3_nt: TGCGCCAGCAGCCCCTTAGGGCAGGGGCCAAAAGCGGAGACCCAGTACTTC
v_call: TRBV6-4; clone_size: many; j_call: TRBJ2-1; d_call: -; cdr3_aa: CASSAIDSPYYEQFF; cdr3_nt: TGTGCCAGCAGTGCAATCGACTCCCCTTACTATGAGCAGTTCTTC
v_call: TRBV4-1; clone_size: -; j_call: TRBJ2-5; d_call: TRBD1; cdr3_aa: CASSQTGTERRTQYF; cdr3_nt: TGCGCCAGCAGCCAAACCGGGACAGAGCGTCGGACCCAGTACTTC
v_call: TRBV28; clone_size: -; j_call: TRBJ2-5; d_call: TRBD1; cdr3_aa: CAGSFLTGGPPGEETQYF; cdr3_nt: TGTGCCGGCAGTTTCCTGACAGGGGGCCCGCCCGGTGAAGAGACCCAGTACTTC
v_call: TRBV4-1; clone_size: -; j_call: TRBJ1-5; d_call: -; cdr3_aa: CASSPGPSNQPQHF; cdr3_nt: TGCGCCAGCAGCCCCGGACCGAGCAATCAGCCCCAGCATTTT